Below are 15 T cell receptor beta chains sequenced from a single sample in a study of T cell responses to AZD1222 COVID-19 vaccine. Repertoires were generated with immunoSEQ multiplex PCR, while TCRdb's copy carries only in-frame clones and drops some. The sample lists about 85,000 clones, about 86% occurring once. Material: peripheral blood, obtained on day 0 of AZD1222 vaccination. The receptors here all came from an adult in good health.

V is TRBV7-4 and J is TRBJ1-2, with 8 bases matching TRBD1. CDR1 is SGHVT and CDR2 is SQSDAQ in the germline V gene. This CDR3 spans 13 amino acids. The ends lost 4 bases at V and 2 bases at J; junction bases unmatched: 0. CDR3: CASSWDRNYGYTF. In DNA, the CDR3 is TGTGCCAGCAGCTGGGACAGGAACTATGGCTACACCTTC.

This chain links TRBV28 with TRBJ1-5; a weak D match, TRBD1 (6 bases). The V gene lost 8 bases and the J gene lost 1 base, with 12 bases spanning the gap. Germline V gives CDR1 MDHEN, CDR2 SYDVKM. The CDR3 is made up of 14 amino acids. The CDR3 loop reads CASLGQPSNQPQHF. The CDR3 region has the DNA TGTGCCAGCCTAGGACAGCCAAGCAATCAGCCCCAGCATTTT.

V usage is TRBV27 and J usage is TRBJ1-4; TRBD1 matches 9 bases. Germline assignment: CDR1 MNHEY and CDR2 SMNVEV (reference sequence). The CDR3 has 16 residues. Unmatched junction bases numbered 10, after V lost 3 bases and J lost 8 bases. The DNA for the CDR3 is TGTGCCAGCAGTTTCCGCGGGACAGGGTACCGGGAAAAACTGTTTTTT. Protein: CASSFRGTGYREKLFF. The variable domain in full, with the rest retrieved from reference TRBV27 and TRBJ1-4, is EAQVTQNPRYLITVTGKKLTVTCSQNMNHEYMSWYRQDPGLGLRQIYYSMNVEVTDKGDVPEGYKVSRKEKRNFPLILESPSPNQTSLYFCASSFRGTGYREKLFFGSGTQLSVL.

This rearrangement joins TRBV4-2 to TRBJ2-1; 11 bases match TRBD2. Germline V gene sequence: CDR1 LGHNA, CDR2 YNFKEQ. The CDR3 totals 16 residues. J lost 3 bases, V lost 2 bases, and 3 bases had no gene match. CDR3 amino acids: CASSQPGTSGYNEQFF. DNA for the CDR3: TGTGCCAGCAGCCAACCCGGGACTAGCGGCTACAATGAGCAGTTCTTC.

This chain joins TRBV28 and TRBJ2-3; D tentatively reads TRBD1 or TRBD2 (5 bases each). Per germline, CDR1 MDHEN and CDR2 SYDVKM. Trimming removed 4 bases at V and 8 bases at J, with 16 bases between. CDR3 length equals 14 residues. CDR3: CASSSPGTSGTQYF. DNA of the CDR3: TGTGCCAGCAGTTCCCCCGGGACCTCCGGTACGCAGTATTTT.

This chain connects TRBV5-1 to TRBJ1-1; 8 bases agree with TRBD1. The trim removed 2 bases at V and 2 bases at J, leaving 2 bases unmatched. This CDR3 has 14 residues. CDR1 is SGHRS and CDR2 is YFSETQ in the germline V gene. The DNA for the CDR3 is TGCGCCAGCAGCTTCGGACAGGGAAACACTGAAGCTTTCTTT. The encoded protein is CASSFGQGNTEAFF.

This chain joins TRBV18 and TRBJ2-3; 11 bases line up with TRBD2. This CDR3 is 12 amino acids long. V lost 10 bases to trimming and J lost 6 bases; unmatched junction nucleotides: 3. CDR1 is KGHSH and CDR2 is LQKENI in the germline V gene. The CDR3 protein is CATRTSGDTQYF. The CDR3 DNA reads TGTGCCACCCGGACTAGCGGGGATACGCAGTATTTT.

This sequence joins TRBV19 and TRBJ1-5; D call uncertain. The V gene lost 7 bases and the J gene lost 2 bases, with 9 bases spanning the gap. The CDR3 extends over 13 amino acids. Germline V gene lookup returns CDR1 LNHDA and CDR2 SQIVND (reference sequence). CDR3 coding DNA: TGTGCCAGTACTCCCGCCCGCAATCAGCCCCAGCATTTT. Translating it yields CASTPARNQPQHF.

This chain uses TRBV5-1 with TRBJ1-3, with TRBD1 matching 8 bases. CDR1 is SGHRS, CDR2 YFSETQ, per germline. The trim removed 4 bases at V and 3 bases at J, leaving 6 bases unmatched. There are 15 residues in the CDR3. The CDR3 protein is CASSGGQGGGNTIYF. The DNA for the CDR3 is TGCGCCAGCAGCGGCGGACAGGGCGGTGGAAACACCATATATTTT.

This chain links TRBV28 with TRBJ1-3; D perhaps matches TRBD1 (5 bases). CDR3 size: 15 residues. With 5 bases removed from V and 1 base from J, the gap between germline ends came to 12 bases. CDR1 and CDR2 (germline): MDHEN, SYDVKM. CDR3 DNA: TGTGCCAGCAGTATTGGGGGGATTTCTGGAAACACCATATATTTT. Translation: CASSIGGISGNTIYF.

The chain joins TRBV6-4 to TRBJ2-1; 9 bases are shared with TRBD2. After removal of 3 bases from V and 7 bases from J, the junction contained 7 bases not matched to a gene. Germline values: CDR1 MRHNA, CDR2 SNTAGT. This CDR3 is 15 amino acids long. CDR3 DNA sequence: TGTGCCAGCAGTGAAAGAGCGGGGGGCCCGAATGAGCAGTTCTTC. It is translated as CASSERAGGPNEQFF.

The chain is built from TRBV29-1 and TRBJ2-7; 8 nucleotides match TRBD2. The CDR3 runs to 14 residues. V was clipped by 4 bases and J by 7 bases; unmatched bases: 12. Germline loops: CDR1 SQVTM, CDR2 ANQGSEA. CDR3 nucleotides: TGCAGCGTTGGGGACGGGAGGGCCTCTAGTGAGCAGTACTTC. Protein: CSVGDGRASSEQYF.

J is TRBJ2-7 and V is TRBV27; weak D call: TRBD1 (6 bases). CDR1 is MNHEY, CDR2 SMNVEV, per germline (reference sequence). The CDR3 contains 13 residues. V lost 5 bases, J lost 3 bases, and 11 bases lay in between. The CDR3 spells CASSARDNYEQYF. CDR3 DNA: TGTGCCAGCAGTGCCCGGGACAACTACGAGCAGTACTTC.

In this sample, this clone turned up once. The gene calls are TRBV4-1 and TRBJ1-6; the D is unclear. The CDR3 has 18 residues. The V gene's germline CDR1 is MGHRA and CDR2 YSYEKL. Trimming removed 0 bases at V and 0 bases at J, with 12 bases between. In nucleotides, the CDR3 is TGCGCCAGCAGCCAAGATATCGTCCGGAGCTCCTATAATTCACCCCTCCACTTT. Translation: CASSQDIVRSSYNSPLHF.

The chain recombines TRBV19 with TRBJ1-6, with 7 bases matching TRBD1. J was trimmed by 3 bases and V by 2 bases; bases with no gene match: 1. The CDR3 length is 15 residues. Germline V lookup: CDR1 LNHDA, CDR2 SQIVND (reference sequence). The CDR3: CASSITGDYNSPLHF. CDR3 nucleotide sequence: TGTGCCAGTAGTATAACAGGGGACTATAATTCACCCCTCCACTTT.